One TCR beta chain is described in this entry. The sample comes from a study of control samples from healthy donors and cancer patients. Per the germline V gene, CDR1 is SGDLS and CDR2 is YYNGEE. Trimming removed 3 bases at V and 2 bases at J, with 8 bases between. CDR3 length: 13 amino acids. The protocol was immunoSEQ multiplex PCR, while the TCRdb copy is restricted to in-frame clones and leaves out a portion. Of 150,000 or so clones detected, roughly 93% appear once; the ten largest clones hold almost 6%. This clonotype originated in a man in his late teens or twenties in good health. The gene calls are TRBV9 and TRBJ1-1, with D unclear. The sample consisted of blood. The CDR3 reads CASSGVPNTEAFF. The DNA of the CDR3 is TGTGCCAGCAGCGGGGTCCCCAACACTGAAGCTTTCTTT.